This TCR beta chain was found in a study of T-cell memory formation after mild COVID-19. Study-level information: TCR clusters mostly belonged to single donors.

Of note for this clonotype: Its specificity is unknown.

General study points: Clones shrinking from day 15 to 85 showed even CD4/CD8 mixes; later expanders tilted CD4+. Cross-reactive memory seemingly joined, as some responding clones were found in pre-infection memory.

The CDR3 covers 14 residues. The V and J ends lost 4 bases and 6 bases respectively, with 16 bases between them. Germline loops: CDR1 SQVTM, CDR2 ANQGSEA. In TCRdb, the 5' RACE reads were re-called with MiXCR into one record per CDR3 protein. The data contain 100,000 to 150,000 distinct CDR3 sequences, 16% of them singletons. Source material: PBMCs or a T cell subset sorted from them (not recorded which). The chain links TRBV29-1 to TRBJ2-1; perhaps TRBD2 as D (6 bases). The TCR originated in an adult woman who had mild COVID-19 (a few samples of this study predate the infection). Cell type and time point are not known. The CDR3 spells CSVVAGIPFNEQFF. The CDR3 DNA reads TGCAGCGTTGTGGCGGGGATCCCCTTCAATGAGCAGTTCTTC.